This T cell receptor beta chain was profiled in a study of tumor-infiltrating lymphocytes in localized non-small cell lung cancer. This CDR3 is 20 amino acids long. The ends were cut back, 5 bases at V and 4 bases at J, with 30 bases in the middle. The V gene's germline CDR1 is MDHEN and CDR2 SYDVKM. Sequencing used immunoSEQ multiplex PCR; TCRdb keeps in-frame clones, though not all of them. Among more than 15,000 clones listed, around three quarters were seen once. The V and J genes are TRBV28 and TRBJ2-1; weak D call: TRBD2 (8 bases). The sequence came from a human donor with non-small cell lung cancer. Source material: lung tumor tissue. CDR3 sequence reads: CASSKHRGGASGRLYNEQFF. CDR3 coding DNA: TGTGCCAGCAGTAAACACAGGGGAGGGGCTAGCGGGCGCCTGTACAATGAGCAGTTCTTC.